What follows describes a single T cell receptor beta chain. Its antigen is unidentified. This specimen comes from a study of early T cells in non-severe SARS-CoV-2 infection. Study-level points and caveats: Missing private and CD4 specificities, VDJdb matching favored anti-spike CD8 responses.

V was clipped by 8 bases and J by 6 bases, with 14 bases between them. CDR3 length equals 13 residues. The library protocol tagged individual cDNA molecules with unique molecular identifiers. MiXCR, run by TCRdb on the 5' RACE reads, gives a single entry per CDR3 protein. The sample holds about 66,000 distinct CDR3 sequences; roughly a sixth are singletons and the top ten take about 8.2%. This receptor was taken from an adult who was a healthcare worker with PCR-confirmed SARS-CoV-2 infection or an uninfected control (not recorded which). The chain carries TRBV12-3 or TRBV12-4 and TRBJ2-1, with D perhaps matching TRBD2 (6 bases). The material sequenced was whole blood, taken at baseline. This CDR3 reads CASSSPTSNEQFF. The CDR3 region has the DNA TGTGCCAGCTCCTCCCCGACTAGCAATGAGCAGTTCTTC.